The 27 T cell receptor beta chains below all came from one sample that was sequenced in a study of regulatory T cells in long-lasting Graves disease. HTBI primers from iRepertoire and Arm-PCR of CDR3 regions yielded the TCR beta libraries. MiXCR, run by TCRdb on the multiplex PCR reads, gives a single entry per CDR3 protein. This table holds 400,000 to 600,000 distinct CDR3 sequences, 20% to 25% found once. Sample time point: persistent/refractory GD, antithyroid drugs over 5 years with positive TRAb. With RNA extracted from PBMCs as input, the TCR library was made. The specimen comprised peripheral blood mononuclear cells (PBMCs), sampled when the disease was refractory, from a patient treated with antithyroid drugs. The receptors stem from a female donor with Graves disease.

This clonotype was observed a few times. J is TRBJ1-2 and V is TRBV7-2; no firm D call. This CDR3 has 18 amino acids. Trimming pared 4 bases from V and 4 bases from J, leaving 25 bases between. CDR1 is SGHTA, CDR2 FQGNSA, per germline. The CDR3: CASSSPRDFASRVYGYTF. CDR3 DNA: TGTGCCAGCAGCTCCCCTCGGGATTTTGCGTCTCGCGTCTATGGCTACACCTTC.

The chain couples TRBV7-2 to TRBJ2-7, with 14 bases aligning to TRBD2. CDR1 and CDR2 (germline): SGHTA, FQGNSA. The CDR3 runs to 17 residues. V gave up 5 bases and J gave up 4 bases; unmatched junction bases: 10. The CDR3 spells CASSATSGGELGYEQYF. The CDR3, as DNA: TGTGCCAGCAGCGCGACTAGCGGGGGGGAACTCGGGTACGAGCAGTACTTC.

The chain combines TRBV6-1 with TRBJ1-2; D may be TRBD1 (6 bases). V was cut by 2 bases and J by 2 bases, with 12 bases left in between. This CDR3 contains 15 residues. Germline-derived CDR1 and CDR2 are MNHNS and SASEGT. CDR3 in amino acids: CASSEWDTNNYGYTF. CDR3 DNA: TGTGCCAGCAGTGAATGGGACACCAACAACTATGGCTACACCTTC.

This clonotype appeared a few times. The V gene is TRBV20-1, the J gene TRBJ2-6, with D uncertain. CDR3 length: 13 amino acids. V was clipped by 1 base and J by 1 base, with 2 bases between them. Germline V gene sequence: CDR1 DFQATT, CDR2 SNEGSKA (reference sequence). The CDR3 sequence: CSARVSGANVLTF. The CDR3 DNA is TGCAGTGCTAGAGTTTCTGGGGCCAACGTCCTGACTTTC.

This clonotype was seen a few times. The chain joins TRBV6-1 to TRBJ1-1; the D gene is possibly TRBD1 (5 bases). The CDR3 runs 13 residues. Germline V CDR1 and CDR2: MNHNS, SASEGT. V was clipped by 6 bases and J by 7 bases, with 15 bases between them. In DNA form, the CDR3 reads TGTGCCAGCAGCCTAGGGACGGGCAATGAAGCTTTCTTT. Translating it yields CASSLGTGNEAFF.

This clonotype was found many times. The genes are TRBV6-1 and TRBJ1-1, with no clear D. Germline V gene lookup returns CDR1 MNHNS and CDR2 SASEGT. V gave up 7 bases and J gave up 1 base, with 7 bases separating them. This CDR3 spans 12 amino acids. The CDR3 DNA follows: TGTGCCAGCACCTCGCCGAACACTGAAGCTTTCTTT. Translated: CASTSPNTEAFF.

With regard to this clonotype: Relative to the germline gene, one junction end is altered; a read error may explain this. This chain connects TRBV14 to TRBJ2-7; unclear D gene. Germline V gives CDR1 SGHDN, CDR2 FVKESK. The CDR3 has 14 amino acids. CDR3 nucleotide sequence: TGTGCCAGCAGCCAATACCAGCTACCCTACGAGCAGCACTTC. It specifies CASSQYQLPYEQHF.

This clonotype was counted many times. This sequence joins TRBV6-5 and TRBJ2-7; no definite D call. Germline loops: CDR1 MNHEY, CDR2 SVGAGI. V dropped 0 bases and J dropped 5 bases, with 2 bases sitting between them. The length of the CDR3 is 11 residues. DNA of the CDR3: TGTGCCAGCAGTTACTCGAACGAGCAGTACTTC. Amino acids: CASSYSNEQYF.

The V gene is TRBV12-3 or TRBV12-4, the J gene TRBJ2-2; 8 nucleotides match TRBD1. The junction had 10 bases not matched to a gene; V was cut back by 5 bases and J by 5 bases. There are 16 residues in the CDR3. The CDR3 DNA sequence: TGTGCCAGCAGTATTGGACAGGGCGGAGGGACCGGGGAGCTGTTTTTT. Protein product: CASSIGQGGGTGELFF.

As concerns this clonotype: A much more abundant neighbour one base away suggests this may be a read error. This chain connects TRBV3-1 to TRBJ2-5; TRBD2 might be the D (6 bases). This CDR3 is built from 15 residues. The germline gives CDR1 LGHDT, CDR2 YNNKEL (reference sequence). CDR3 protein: CASSQERGYQETRYF. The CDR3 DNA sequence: TGTGCCAGCAGCCAAGAGCGGGGCTACCAAGAGACCCGGTACTTC.

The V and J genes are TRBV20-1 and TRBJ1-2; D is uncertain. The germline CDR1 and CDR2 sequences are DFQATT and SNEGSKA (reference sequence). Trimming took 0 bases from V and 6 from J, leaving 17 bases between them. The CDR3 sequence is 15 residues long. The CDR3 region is CSARDLDAMRNGYTF. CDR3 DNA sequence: TGCAGTGCTAGAGATCTCGACGCAATGAGGAATGGCTACACCTTC.

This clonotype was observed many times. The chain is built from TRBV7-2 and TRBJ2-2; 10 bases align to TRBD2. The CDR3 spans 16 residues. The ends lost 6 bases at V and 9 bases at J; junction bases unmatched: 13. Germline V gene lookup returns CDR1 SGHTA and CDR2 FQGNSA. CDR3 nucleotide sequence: TGTGCCAGCAGAACCGGGACTAGCGTCAAAGGAAGGGAGCTGTTTTTT. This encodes CASRTGTSVKGRELFF.

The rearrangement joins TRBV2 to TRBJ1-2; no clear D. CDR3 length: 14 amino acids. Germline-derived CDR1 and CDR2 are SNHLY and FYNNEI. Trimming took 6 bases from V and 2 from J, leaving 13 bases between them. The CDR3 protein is CASSLVSENYGYTF. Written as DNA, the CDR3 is TGTGCCAGCAGCTTGGTTTCAGAGAACTATGGCTACACCTTC.

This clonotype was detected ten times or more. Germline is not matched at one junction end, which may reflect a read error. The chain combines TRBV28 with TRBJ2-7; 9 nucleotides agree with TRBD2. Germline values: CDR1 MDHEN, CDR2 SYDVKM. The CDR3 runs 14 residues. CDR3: CASSLPPSTGLAFF. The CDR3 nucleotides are TGTGCCAGCAGTTTGCCGCCCTCAACGGGACTAGCATTCTTC.

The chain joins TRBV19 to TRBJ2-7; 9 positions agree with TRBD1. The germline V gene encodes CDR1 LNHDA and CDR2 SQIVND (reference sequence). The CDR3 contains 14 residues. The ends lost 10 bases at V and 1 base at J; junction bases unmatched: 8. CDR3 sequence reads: CATRTGQGSYEQYF. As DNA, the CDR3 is TGTGCCACACGAACAGGACAGGGGTCCTACGAGCAGTACTTC. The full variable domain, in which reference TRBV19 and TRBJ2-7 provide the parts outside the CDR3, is DGGITQSPKYLFRKEGQNVTLSCEQNLNHDAMYWYRQDPGQGLRLIYYSQIVNDFQKGDIAEGYSVSREKKESFPLTVTSAQKNPTAFYLCATRTGQGSYEQYFGPGTRLTVT.

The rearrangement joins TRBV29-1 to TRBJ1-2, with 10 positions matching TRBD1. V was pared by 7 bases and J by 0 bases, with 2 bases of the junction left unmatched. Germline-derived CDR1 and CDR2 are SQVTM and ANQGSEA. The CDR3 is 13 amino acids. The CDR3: CSAGQGANYGYTF. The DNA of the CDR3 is TGCAGCGCAGGACAGGGGGCTAACTATGGCTACACCTTC.

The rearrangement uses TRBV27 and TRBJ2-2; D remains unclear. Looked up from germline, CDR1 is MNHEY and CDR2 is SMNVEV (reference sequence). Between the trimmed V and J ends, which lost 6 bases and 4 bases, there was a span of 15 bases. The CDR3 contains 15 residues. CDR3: CASSHLGISTGELFF. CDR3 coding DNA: TGTGCCAGCAGCCACCTAGGGATTTCCACCGGGGAGCTGTTTTTT.

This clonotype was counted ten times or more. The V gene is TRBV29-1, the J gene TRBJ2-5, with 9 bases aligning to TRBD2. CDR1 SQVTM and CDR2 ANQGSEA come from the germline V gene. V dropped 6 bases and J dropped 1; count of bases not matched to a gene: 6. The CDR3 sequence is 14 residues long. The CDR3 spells CSVAGTSPQETQYF. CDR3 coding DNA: TGCAGCGTGGCCGGGACTAGCCCCCAAGAGACCCAGTACTTC. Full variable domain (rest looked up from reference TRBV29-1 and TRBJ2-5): SAVISQKPSRDICQRGTSLTIQCQVDSQVTMMFWYRQQPGQSLTLIATANQGSEATYESGFVIDKFPISRPNLTFSTLTVSNMSPEDSSIYLCSVAGTSPQETQYFGPGTRLLVL.

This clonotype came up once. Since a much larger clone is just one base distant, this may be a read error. The CDR3 reads CSANLASGLYEQYF. The CDR3 region has the DNA TGCAGTGCTAATTTGGCATCAGGTCTCTACGAGCAGTACTTC. The chain uses TRBV20-1 and TRBJ2-7; D remains ambiguous. The CDR3 runs 14 residues. The germline V gene has CDR1 DFQATT and CDR2 SNEGSKA (reference sequence). Between the trimmed V and J ends, which lost 4 bases and 3 bases, there was a span of 16 bases.

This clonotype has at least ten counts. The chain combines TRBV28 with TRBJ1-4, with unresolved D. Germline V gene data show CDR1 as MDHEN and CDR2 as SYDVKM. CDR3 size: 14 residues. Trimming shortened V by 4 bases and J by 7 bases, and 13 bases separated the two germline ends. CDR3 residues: CASSSDWSGEKLFF. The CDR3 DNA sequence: TGTGCCAGCAGTTCGGACTGGTCTGGTGAAAAACTGTTTTTT.

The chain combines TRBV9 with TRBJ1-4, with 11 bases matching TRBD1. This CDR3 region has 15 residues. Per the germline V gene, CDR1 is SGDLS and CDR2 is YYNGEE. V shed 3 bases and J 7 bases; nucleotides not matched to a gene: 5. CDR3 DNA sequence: TGTGCCAGCAGCGCCTCGGGACAGGGGGGTGAAAAACTGTTTTTT. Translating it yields CASSASGQGGEKLFF. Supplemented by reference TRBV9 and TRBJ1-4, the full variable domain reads DSGVTQTPKHLITATGQRVTLRCSPRSGDLSVYWYQQSLDQGLQFLIQYYNGEERAKGNILERFSAQQFPDLHSELNLSSLELGDSALYFCASSASGQGGEKLFFGSGTQLSVL.

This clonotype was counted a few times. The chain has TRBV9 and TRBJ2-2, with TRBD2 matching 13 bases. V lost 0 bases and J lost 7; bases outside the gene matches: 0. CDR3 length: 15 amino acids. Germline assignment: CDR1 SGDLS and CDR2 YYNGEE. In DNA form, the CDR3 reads TGTGCCAGCAGCGTAGGGACTAGCGGGAGCGGGGAGCTGTTTTTT. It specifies CASSVGTSGSGELFF.

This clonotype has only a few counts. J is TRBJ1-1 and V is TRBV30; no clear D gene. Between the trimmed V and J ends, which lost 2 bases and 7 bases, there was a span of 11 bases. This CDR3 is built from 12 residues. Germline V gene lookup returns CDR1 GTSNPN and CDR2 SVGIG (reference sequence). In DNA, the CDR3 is TGTGCCTGGAGTATCGGAGCCGGTGAAGCTTTCTTT. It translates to CAWSIGAGEAFF.

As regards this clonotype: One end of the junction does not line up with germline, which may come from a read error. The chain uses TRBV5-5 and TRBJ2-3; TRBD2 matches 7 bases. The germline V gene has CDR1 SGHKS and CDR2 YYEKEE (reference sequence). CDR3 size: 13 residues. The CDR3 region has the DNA TGCGCCAGCAGCTTGACTAGCAGAGATACGCGGTATTTT. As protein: CASSLTSRDTRYF.

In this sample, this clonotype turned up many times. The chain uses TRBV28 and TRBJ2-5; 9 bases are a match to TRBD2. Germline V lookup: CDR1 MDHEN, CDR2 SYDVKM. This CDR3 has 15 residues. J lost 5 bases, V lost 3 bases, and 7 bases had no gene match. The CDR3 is CASSFGTSNSETQYF. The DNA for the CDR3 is TGTGCCAGCAGTTTTGGGACTAGCAACAGCGAGACCCAGTACTTC. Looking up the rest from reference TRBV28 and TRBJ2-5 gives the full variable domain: DVKVTQSSRYLVKRTGEKVFLECVQDMDHENMFWYRQDPGLGLRLIYFSYDVKMKEKGDIPEGYSVSREKKERFSLILESASTNQTSMYLCASSFGTSNSETQYFGPGTRLLVL.

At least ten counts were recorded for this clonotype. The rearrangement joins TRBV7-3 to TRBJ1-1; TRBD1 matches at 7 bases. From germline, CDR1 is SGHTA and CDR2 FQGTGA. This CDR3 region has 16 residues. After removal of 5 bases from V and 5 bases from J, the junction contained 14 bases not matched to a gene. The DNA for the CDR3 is TGTGCCAGCAGCCTAGGGGACAGCCCAGGGATTACTGAAGCTTTCTTT. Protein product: CASSLGDSPGITEAFF.

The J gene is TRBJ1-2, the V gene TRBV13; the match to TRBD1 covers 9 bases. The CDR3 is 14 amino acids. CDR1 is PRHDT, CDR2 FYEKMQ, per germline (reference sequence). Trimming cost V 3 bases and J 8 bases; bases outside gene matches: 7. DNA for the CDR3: TGTGCCAGCAGCTTTGCTGGGACAGGGCACGGCTACACCTTC. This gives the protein CASSFAGTGHGYTF.